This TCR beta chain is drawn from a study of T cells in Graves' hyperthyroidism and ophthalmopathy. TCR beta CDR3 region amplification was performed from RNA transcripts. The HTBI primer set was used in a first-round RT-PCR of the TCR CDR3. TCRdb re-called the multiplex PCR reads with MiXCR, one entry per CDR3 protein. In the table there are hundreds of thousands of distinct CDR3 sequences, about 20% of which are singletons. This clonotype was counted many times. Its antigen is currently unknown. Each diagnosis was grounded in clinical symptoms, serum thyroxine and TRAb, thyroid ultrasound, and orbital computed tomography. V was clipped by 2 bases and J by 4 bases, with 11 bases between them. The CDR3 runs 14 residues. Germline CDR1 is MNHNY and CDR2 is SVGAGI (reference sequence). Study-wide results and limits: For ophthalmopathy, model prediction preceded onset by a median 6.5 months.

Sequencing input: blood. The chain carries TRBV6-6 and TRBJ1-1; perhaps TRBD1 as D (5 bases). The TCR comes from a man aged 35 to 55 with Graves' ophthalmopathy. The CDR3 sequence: CASSYGEGSTEAFF. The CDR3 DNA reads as TGTGCCAGCAGTTACGGCGAGGGGAGCACTGAAGCTTTCTTT.